Following are 11 T cell receptor beta chains from one sample sequenced in a study of CXCR3-negative and CXCR3-positive naive CD8 T cells. Findings and limits, study-wide: A higher hydrophobicity marked the TRB CDR3s of CXCR3-positive naive cells versus CXCR3-negative naive cells.

5' RACE with UMI labels generated the TRB cDNA libraries. Using the 5' RACE reads, TCRdb records one entry per CDR3 protein without DNA. This sample contains some 140,000 distinct CDR3 sequences. The antigens these receptors bind are not known. Sequenced sample: naive CXCR3+ CD8+ T cells from blood. This sample's subset: CD45RO-CCR7+CD27+CD95- naive CD8+ T cells expressing CXCR3 (TNR3+). Every receptor here comes from a human donor in good health. Some clones in this sample may be carry-over from other donors' samples.

The chain is built from TRBV5-4 and TRBJ2-5; the D call from TCRdb, TRBD2, cannot be confirmed without DNA. The CDR3 has 18 amino acids. Germline CDR1 is SGHNT and CDR2 is YYREEE (reference sequence). The chain's CDR3 is CASSFSSTSGGVAETKYF.

The gene calls are TRBV7-8 and TRBJ2-2; TCRdb's D call, TRBD1, is unchecked because there is no DNA. Germline assignment: CDR1 SGHVS and CDR2 FQNEAQ. There are 19 residues in the CDR3. The CDR3 spells CASSPPLGRNLRLTGELFF.

V gene TRBV11-3 combines with J gene TRBJ2-1; TCRdb proposes TRBD1, but this gene call is untestable without DNA. Per germline, CDR1 SGHNT and CDR2 YENEEA. The CDR3 totals 17 residues. The CDR3 loop reads CASSPMKGQLSYNEQFF.

CDR3 region: CASSLFRQSNEQFF. This chain joins TRBV5-5 and TRBJ2-1. The CDR3 is made up of 14 amino acids. Looked up from germline, CDR1 is SGHKS and CDR2 is YYEKEE (reference sequence).

The genes are TRBV28 and TRBJ1-3; TCRdb's D gene call, TRBD1, goes unchecked for lack of DNA. The CDR3 loop spans 14 amino acids. CDR1 and CDR2 from the germline V gene are MDHEN and SYDVKM. The CDR3 sequence is CASATGTTGNTIYF.

The genes are TRBV30 and TRBJ2-1; TCRdb's D gene call, TRBD1, goes unchecked for lack of DNA. The CDR3 length is 14 residues. Per the germline V gene, CDR1 is GTSNPN and CDR2 is SVGIG (reference sequence). CDR3 in amino acids: CAWSAGRGDNEQFF.

This chain connects TRBV11-1 to TRBJ2-7; with no DNA, the TCRdb D assignment of TRBD2 cannot be verified. This CDR3 comprises 16 residues. Germline CDR1 is SGHAT and CDR2 is FQDESV (reference sequence). This chain's CDR3 is CASSPIPGLLSYEQYF.

The CDR3 loop is CASSFGYNEQFF. The chain recombines TRBV27 with TRBJ2-1. The length of the CDR3 is 12 residues. Per the germline V gene, CDR1 is MNHEY and CDR2 is SMNVEV (reference sequence).

V usage is TRBV4-3 and J usage is TRBJ1-5; TCRdb designates TRBD1, a call that cannot be tested without DNA. Germline V gene lookup returns CDR1 LGHNA and CDR2 YSLEER. There are 15 residues in the CDR3. CDR3: CASSQSTGDNQPQHF.

This chain uses TRBV19 with TRBJ2-7; TCRdb's D call of TRBD1 is untestable without DNA. CDR1 is LNHDA and CDR2 is SQIVND in the germline V gene (reference sequence). The CDR3 has 15 amino acids. CDR3 loop: CASSIQDTGVYEQYF. Filled out from reference TRBV19 and TRBJ2-7, the complete variable domain reads DGGITQSPKYLFRKEGQNVTLSCEQNLNHDAMYWYRQDPGQGLRLIYYSQIVNDFQKGDIAEGYSVSREKKESFPLTVTSAQKNPTAFYLCASSIQDTGVYEQYFGPGTRLTVT.

CDR3: CASSLDPGGGTDTQYF. The chain carries TRBV7-9 and TRBJ2-3; TCRdb's D call of TRBD1 is untestable without DNA. Looked up from germline, CDR1 is SEHNR and CDR2 is FQNEAQ (reference sequence). CDR3 length: 16 amino acids.